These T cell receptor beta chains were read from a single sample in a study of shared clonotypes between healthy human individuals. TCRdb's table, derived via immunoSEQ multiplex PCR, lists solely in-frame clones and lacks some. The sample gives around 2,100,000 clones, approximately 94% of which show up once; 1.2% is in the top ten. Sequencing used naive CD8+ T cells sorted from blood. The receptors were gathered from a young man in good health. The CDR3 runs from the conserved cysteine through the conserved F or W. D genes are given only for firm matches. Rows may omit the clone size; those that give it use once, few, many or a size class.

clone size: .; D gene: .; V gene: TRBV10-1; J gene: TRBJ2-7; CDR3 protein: CASSEQGPLYEQYF; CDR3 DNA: TGCGCCAGCAGTGAGCAGGGACCATTGTACGAGCAGTACTTC
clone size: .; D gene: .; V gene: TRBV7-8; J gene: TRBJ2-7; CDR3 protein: CASSISVEVSEQYF; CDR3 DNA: TGTGCCAGCAGCATCTCGGTTGAAGTCTCCGAGCAGTACTTC
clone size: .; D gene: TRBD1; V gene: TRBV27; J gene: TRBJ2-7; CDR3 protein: CASSLRTGISYEQYF; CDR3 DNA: TGTGCCAGCAGTCTCAGGACAGGGATCTCCTACGAGCAGTACTTC
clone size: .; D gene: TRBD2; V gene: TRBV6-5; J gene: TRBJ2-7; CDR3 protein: CASSYVTTSNGGQYF; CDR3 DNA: TGTGCCAGCAGTTACGTGACGACTAGCAACGGAGGGCAGTACTTC
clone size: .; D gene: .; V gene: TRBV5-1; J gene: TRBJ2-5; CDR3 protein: CASTLSTGLAETQYF; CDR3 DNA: TGCGCCAGCACTTTAAGTACAGGTCTCGCGGAGACCCAGTACTTC
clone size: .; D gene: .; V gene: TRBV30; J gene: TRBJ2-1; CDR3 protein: CAWDPGSGQFF; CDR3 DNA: TGTGCCTGGGACCCAGGCTCGGGGCAGTTCTTC
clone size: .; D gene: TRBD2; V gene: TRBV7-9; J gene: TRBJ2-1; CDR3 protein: CASSSAREGLYNEQFF; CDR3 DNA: TGTGCCAGCAGCAGCGCCCGGGAGGGACTATACAATGAGCAGTTCTTC
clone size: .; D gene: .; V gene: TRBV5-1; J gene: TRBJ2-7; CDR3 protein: CASSLGEGMGYEQYF; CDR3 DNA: TGCGCCAGCAGCTTGGGCGAGGGTATGGGGTACGAGCAGTACTTC
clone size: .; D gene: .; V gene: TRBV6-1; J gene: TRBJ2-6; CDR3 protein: CASSEIGSGANVLTF; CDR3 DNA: TGTGCCAGCAGTGAAATCGGCTCTGGGGCCAACGTCCTGACTTTC
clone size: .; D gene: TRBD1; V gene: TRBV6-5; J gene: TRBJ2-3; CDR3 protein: CASSVNRGEDTQYF; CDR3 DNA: TGTGCCAGCAGCGTGAACAGGGGAGAGGATACGCAGTATTTT
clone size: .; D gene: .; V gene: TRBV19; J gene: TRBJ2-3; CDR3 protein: CASSIEGPGFADTQYF; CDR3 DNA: TGTGCCAGTAGTATAGAGGGCCCGGGGTTCGCAGATACGCAGTATTTT
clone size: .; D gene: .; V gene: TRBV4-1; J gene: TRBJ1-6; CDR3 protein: CASSQDPGSLPNSPLHF; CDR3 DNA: TGCGCCAGCAGCCAAGATCCGGGCAGCCTCCCAAATTCACCCCTCCACTTT
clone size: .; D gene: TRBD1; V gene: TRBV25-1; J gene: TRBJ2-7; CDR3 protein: CASSAGQGVVDEQYF; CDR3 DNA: TGTGCCAGCAGTGCAGGACAGGGGGTGGTCGACGAGCAGTACTTC
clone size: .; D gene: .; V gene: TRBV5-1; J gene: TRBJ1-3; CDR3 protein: CASSLDLDSGNTIYF; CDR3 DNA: TGCGCCAGCAGCTTGGACCTTGACTCTGGAAACACCATATATTTT
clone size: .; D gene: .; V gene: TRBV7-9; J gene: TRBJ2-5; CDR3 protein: CASSPIEEFQETQYF; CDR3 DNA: TGTGCCAGCAGCCCTATAGAGGAGTTCCAAGAGACCCAGTACTTC
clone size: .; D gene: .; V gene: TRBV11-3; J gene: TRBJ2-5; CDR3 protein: CASSGEEGTQYF; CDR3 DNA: TGTGCCAGCAGCGGTGAGGAGGGGACCCAGTACTTC
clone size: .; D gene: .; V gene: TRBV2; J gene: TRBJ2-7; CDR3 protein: CASSEGGLTLYEQYF; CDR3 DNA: TGTGCCAGCAGTGAGGGCGGGTTGACGCTCTACGAGCAGTACTTC
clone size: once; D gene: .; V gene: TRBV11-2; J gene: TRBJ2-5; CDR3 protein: CASRAFGGRETQYF; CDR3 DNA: TGTGCCAGCAGGGCCTTTGGGGGGCGGGAGACCCAGTACTTC
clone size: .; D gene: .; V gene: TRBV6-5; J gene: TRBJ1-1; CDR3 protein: CASSYGVSTEAFF; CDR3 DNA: TGTGCCAGCAGTTACGGGGTTAGCACTGAAGCTTTCTTT
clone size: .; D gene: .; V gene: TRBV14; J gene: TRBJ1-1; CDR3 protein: CASSQGGVRGPNTEAFF; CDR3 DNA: TGTGCCAGCAGCCAGGGAGGTGTACGGGGTCCCAACACTGAAGCTTTCTTT
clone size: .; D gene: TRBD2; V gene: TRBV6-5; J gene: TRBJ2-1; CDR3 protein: CASSLSGGVGNEQFF; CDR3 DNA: TGTGCCAGCAGTTTAAGCGGGGGGGTTGGCAATGAGCAGTTCTTC
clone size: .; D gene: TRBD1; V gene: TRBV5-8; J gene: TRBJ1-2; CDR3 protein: CASTDRGTAGYTF; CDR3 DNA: TGTGCCAGCACCGACAGGGGAACGGCTGGCTACACCTTC
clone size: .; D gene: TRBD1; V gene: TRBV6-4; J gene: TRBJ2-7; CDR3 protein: CASSSFAGGYEQYF; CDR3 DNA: TGTGCCAGCTCCAGTTTTGCAGGGGGTTACGAGCAGTACTTC
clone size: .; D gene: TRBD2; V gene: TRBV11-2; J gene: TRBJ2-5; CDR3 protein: CASSRAGGLGEETQYF; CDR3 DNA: TGTGCCAGCAGCCGGGCGGGGGGCCTCGGGGAAGAGACCCAGTACTTC
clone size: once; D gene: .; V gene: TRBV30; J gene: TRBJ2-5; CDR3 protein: CAWSGPDETQYF; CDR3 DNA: TGTGCCTGGAGTGGTCCTGACGAGACCCAGTACTTC
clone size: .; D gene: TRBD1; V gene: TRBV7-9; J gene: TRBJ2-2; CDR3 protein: CASSPDGTGYAGELFF; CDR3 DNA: TGTGCCAGCAGCCCCGACGGGACAGGGTACGCCGGGGAGCTGTTTTTT
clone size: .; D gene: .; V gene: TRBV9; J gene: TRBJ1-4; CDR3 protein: CASSVGAGVREKLFF; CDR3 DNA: TGTGCCAGCAGCGTAGGAGCAGGGGTACGGGAAAAACTGTTTTTT
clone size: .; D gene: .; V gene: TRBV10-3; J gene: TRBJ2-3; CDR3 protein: CAIRQPSTDTQYF; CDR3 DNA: TGTGCCATCAGACAGCCGAGCACAGATACGCAGTATTTT
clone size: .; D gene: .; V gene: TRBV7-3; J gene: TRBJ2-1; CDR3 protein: CASSPLAGGLNEQFF; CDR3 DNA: TGTGCCAGCAGCCCCCTGGCCGGGGGGCTGAATGAGCAGTTCTTC
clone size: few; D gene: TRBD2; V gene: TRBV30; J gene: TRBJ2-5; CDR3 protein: CAWSVSGGAETQYF; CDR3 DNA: TGTGCCTGGAGTGTTAGCGGGGGCGCGGAGACCCAGTACTTC
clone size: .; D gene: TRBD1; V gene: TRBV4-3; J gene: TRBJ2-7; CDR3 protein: CASSQDLGQGAQEQYF; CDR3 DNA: TGCGCCAGCAGCCAAGATCTGGGACAGGGGGCGCAAGAGCAGTACTTC
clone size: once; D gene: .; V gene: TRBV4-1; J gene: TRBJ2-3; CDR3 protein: CASSPANSDTQYF; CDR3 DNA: TGCGCCAGCAGCCCCGCAAATTCGGATACGCAGTATTTT
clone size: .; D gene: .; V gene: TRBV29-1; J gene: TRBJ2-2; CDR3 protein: CSVADGTGELFF; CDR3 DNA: TGCAGCGTTGCCGACGGGACCGGGGAGCTGTTTTTT
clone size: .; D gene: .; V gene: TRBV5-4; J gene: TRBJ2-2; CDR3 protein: CASSLGLTAGELFF; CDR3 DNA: TGTGCCAGCAGCTTGGGGCTAACCGCCGGGGAGCTGTTTTTT
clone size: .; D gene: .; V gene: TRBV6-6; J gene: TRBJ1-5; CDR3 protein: CASLQGSNQPQHF; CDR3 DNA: TGTGCCAGTCTACAGGGTAGCAATCAGCCCCAGCATTTT
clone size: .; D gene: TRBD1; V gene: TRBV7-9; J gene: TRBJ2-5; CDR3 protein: CASSWRTGGEAQYF; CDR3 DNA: TGTGCCAGCAGCTGGAGGACAGGGGGAGAGGCCCAGTACTTC
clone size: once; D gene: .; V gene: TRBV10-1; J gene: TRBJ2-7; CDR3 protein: CARFLRGRQGLSYEQYF; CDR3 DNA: TGCGCCAGGTTTTTACGCGGGAGACAGGGGCTTAGTTACGAGCAGTACTTC
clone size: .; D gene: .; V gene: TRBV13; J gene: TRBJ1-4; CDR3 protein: CASSPRTGRPDVPNEKLFF; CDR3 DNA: TGTGCCAGCAGCCCAAGAACAGGGAGGCCGGATGTCCCTAATGAAAAACTGTTTTTT
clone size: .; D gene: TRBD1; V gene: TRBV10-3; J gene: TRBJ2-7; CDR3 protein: CAISGFRQGAPYEQYF; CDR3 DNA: TGTGCCATCAGTGGTTTTCGGCAGGGGGCTCCCTACGAGCAGTACTTC
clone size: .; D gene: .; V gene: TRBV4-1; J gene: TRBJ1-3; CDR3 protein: CASSQEGEGTGNTIYF; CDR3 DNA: TGCGCCAGCAGCCAAGAGGGGGAGGGGACTGGAAACACCATATATTTT
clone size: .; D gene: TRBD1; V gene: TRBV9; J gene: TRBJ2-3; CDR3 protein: CASSVHRGISTDTQYF; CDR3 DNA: TGTGCCAGCAGCGTCCACAGGGGAATTAGCACAGATACGCAGTATTTT
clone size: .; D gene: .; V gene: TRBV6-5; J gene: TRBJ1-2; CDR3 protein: CASSSREESSYGYTF; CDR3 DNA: TGTGCCAGCAGTTCCCGAGAGGAAAGTAGCTATGGCTACACCTTC
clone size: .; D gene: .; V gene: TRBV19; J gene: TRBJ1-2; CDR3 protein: CASSITRTDYGYTF; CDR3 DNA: TGTGCCAGTAGTATTACTCGGACAGACTATGGCTACACCTTC
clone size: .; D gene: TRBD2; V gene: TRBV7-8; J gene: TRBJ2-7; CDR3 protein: CASSFSGGMVYEQYF; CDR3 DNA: TGTGCCAGCAGCTTCTCGGGGGGAATGGTCTACGAGCAGTACTTC
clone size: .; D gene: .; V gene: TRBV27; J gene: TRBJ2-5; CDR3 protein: CASSLLGGLQETQYF; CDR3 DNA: TGTGCCAGCAGTTTATTGGGGGGACTGCAAGAGACCCAGTACTTC
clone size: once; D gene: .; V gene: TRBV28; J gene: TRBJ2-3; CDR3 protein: CASSFPQGTDTQYF; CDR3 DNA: TGTGCCAGCAGTTTCCCACAGGGAACAGATACGCAGTATTTT
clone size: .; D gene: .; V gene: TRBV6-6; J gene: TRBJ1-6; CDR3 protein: CASILQTGAPTLTLHF; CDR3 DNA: TGTGCCAGCATTCTTCAGACAGGTGCGCCGACTTTAACCCTCCACTTT
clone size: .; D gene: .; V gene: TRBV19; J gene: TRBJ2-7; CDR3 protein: CASSIDVSYEQYF; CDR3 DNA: TGTGCCAGTAGTATTGACGTCTCCTACGAGCAGTACTTC
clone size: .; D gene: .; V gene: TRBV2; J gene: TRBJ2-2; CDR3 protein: CASSVIRGGETNTGELFF; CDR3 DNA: TGTGCCAGCAGTGTCATACGGGGTGGGGAAACGAACACCGGGGAGCTGTTTTTT
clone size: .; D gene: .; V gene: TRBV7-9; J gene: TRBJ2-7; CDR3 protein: CASNPGGRGPYEQYF; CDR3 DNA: TGTGCCAGCAACCCCGGAGGGCGGGGGCCCTACGAGCAGTACTTC
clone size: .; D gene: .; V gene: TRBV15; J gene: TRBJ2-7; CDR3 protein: CATSRIGSSYEQYF; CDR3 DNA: TGTGCCACCAGCAGAATAGGTAGTTCCTACGAGCAGTACTTC